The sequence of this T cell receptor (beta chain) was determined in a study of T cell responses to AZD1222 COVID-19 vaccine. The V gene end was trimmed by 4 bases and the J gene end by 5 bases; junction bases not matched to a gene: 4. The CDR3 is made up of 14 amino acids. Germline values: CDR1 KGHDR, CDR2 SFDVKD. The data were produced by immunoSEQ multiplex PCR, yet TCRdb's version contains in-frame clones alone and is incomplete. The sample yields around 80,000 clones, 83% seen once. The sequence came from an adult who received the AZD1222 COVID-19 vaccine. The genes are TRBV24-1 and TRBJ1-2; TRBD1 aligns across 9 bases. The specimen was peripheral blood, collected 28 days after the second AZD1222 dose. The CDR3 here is CATSDPGQGYGYTF. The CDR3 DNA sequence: TGTGCCACCAGTGACCCCGGACAGGGGTATGGCTACACCTTC.